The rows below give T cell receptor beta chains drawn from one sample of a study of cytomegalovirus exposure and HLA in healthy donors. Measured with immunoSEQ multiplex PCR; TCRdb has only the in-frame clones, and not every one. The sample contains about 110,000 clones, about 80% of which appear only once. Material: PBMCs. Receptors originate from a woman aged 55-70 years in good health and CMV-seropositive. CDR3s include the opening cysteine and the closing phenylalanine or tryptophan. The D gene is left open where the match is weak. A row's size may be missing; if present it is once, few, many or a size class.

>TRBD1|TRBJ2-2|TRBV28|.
CASSFLQGANTGELFF
TGTGCCAGCAGTTTTTTACAGGGGGCAAACACCGGGGAGCTGTTTTTT
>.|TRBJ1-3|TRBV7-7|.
CASSLSGVGNTIYF
TGTGCTAGCAGCTTATCGGGGGTTGGAAACACCATATATTTT
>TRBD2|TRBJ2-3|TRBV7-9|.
CASSNYLAGVRDTQYF
TGTGCCAGCAGCAACTATTTAGCGGGAGTCAGGGATACGCAGTATTTT
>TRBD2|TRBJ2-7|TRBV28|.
CASTLSGSTYEQYF
TGTGCCAGCACCCTTAGCGGGTCAACCTACGAGCAGTACTTC
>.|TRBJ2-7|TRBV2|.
CASSRPGIEQYF
TGTGCCAGCAGTCGGCCGGGAATCGAGCAGTACTTC
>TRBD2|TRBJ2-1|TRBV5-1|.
CASSLGTSGNLEQFF
TGCGCCAGCAGCTTGGGGACTAGCGGTAATTTGGAGCAGTTCTTC
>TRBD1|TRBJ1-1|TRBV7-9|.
CASSLLRDSKNTEAFF
TGTGCCAGCAGCTTACTCCGGGACAGCAAGAACACTGAAGCTTTCTTT
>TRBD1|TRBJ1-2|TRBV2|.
CASRIRDRGLRFYGYTF
TGTGCCAGCAGAATCCGGGACAGGGGGCTTAGATTCTATGGCTACACCTTC
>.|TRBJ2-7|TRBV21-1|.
CASSAATSGPYEQYF
TGTGCCAGCAGCGCCGCGACTAGCGGTCCCTACGAGCAGTACTTC
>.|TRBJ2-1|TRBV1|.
CTSRGTSIHSYNEQFF
TGCACCAGCAGGGGGACTAGTATTCATTCCTACAATGAGCAGTTCTTC
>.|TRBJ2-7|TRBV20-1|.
CSARTGYEQYF
TGCAGTGCTAGGACGGGGTACGAGCAGTACTTC
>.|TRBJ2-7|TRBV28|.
CASSRGGAGHSYEQYF
TGTGCCAGCAGCCGGGGTGGGGCGGGGCACTCCTACGAGCAGTACTTC
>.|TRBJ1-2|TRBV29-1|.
CSVEDLHGYTF
TGCAGCGTTGAAGACCTACATGGCTACACCTTC
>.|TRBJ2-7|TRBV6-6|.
CASSYDTIAYEQYF
TGTGCCAGCAGTTACGATACCATAGCCTACGAGCAGTACTTC
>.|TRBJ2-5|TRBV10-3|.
CAISESRDYQETQYF
TGTGCCATCAGTGAGTCGCGCGACTACCAAGAGACCCAGTACTTC
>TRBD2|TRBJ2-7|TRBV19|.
CASSGGSNSYEQYF
TGTGCCAGTAGTGGCGGGAGTAATTCCTACGAGCAGTACTTC
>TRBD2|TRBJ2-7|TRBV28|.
CASSFNDREGGEQYF
TGTGCCAGCAGTTTCAATGATCGGGAGGGTGGCGAGCAGTACTTC
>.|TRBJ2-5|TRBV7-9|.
CSSSPSSVSETQYF
TGTTCCAGCAGCCCTTCTAGCGTTTCGGAGACCCAGTACTTC
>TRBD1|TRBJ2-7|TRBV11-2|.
CASSFLAGQAYEQYF
TGTGCCAGCAGCTTCCTCGCGGGACAGGCCTACGAGCAGTACTTC
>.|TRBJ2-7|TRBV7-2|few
CASSLTFYEQYF
TGTGCCAGCAGCTTGACTTTTTACGAGCAGTACTTC
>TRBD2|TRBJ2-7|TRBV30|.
CAWSVGGLAGVFGGVYEQYF
TGTGCCTGGAGTGTAGGGGGACTAGCGGGAGTCTTTGGGGGGGTCTACGAGCAGTACTTC
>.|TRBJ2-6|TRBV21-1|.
CASSARDRVSGANVLTF
TGTGCCAGCAGCGCCCGGGACAGGGTCTCTGGGGCCAACGTCCTGACTTTC
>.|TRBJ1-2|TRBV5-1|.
CASSSLLGSNYGYTF
TGCGCCAGCAGCTCCCTTCTGGGCAGCAACTATGGCTACACCTTC
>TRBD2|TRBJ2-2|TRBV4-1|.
CASSARTSENTGELFF
TGCGCCAGCAGCGCTCGGACTAGTGAAAACACCGGGGAGCTGTTTTTT
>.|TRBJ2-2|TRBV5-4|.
CASSFGGTTGELFF
TGTGCCAGCAGCTTCGGAGGGACCACCGGGGAGCTGTTTTTT
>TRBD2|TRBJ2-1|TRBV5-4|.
CASSLGGRVYNEQFF
TGTGCCAGCAGCTTGGGCGGGAGGGTATACAATGAGCAGTTCTTC
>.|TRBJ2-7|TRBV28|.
CASSYPWGPASSYEQYF
TGTGCCAGCAGTTACCCCTGGGGCCCTGCTTCCTCCTACGAGCAGTACTTC
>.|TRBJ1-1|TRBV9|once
CASSAGDAFEAFF
TGTGCCAGCAGCGCCGGGGATGCCTTTGAAGCTTTCTTT
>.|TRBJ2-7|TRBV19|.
CASSSHGRDADEQYF
TGTGCCAGTAGTTCGCACGGGCGGGACGCCGACGAGCAGTACTTC
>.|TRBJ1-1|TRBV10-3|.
CATGLMNTEAFF
TGTGCCACGGGACTGATGAACACTGAAGCTTTCTTT
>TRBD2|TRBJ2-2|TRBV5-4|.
CASRETSGSVGGELFF
TGTGCCAGCAGGGAGACTAGCGGTTCCGTAGGCGGGGAGCTGTTTTTT
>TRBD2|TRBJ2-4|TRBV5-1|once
CASSPGTSGRVLAKNIQYF
TGCGCCAGCAGCCCAGGGACTAGCGGTCGCGTCTTAGCCAAAAACATTCAGTACTTC
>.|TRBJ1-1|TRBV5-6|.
CASRTSGGYNTEAFF
TGTGCCAGCAGAACATCCGGCGGTTACAACACTGAAGCTTTCTTT
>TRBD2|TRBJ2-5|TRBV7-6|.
CASSLGLGTSGSIASVRTQYF
TGTGCCAGCAGCTTAGGGCTTGGGACTAGCGGGAGTATCGCTTCCGTTAGGACCCAGTACTTC
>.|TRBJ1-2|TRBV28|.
CASSTPTGVYGYTF
TGTGCCAGCAGTACCCCAACAGGAGTCTATGGCTACACCTTC
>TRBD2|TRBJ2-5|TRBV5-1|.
CASSLWGTSWETQYF
TGCGCCAGCAGCTTGTGGGGGACTAGCTGGGAGACCCAGTACTTC
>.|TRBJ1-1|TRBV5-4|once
CASSLAGMHTEAFF
TGTGCCAGCAGCTTGGCAGGGATGCACACTGAAGCTTTCTTT
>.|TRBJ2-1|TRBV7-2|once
CASSLVVHEQFF
TGTGCCAGCAGCTTAGTAGTCCATGAGCAGTTCTTC
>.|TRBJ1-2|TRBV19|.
CASRTSGVNYGYTF
TGTGCCAGTAGAACCTCAGGGGTTAACTATGGCTACACCTTC
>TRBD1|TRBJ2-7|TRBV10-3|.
CASKGSGDRWTEEQYF
TGTGCCAGTAAGGGCTCGGGGGACAGGTGGACGGAGGAGCAGTACTTC
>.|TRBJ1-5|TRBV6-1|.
CASSELGASNQPQHF
TGTGCCAGCAGTGAATTGGGGGCATCAAATCAGCCCCAGCATTTT
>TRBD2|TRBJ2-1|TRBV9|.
CASSAERLALSLFF
TGTGCCAGCAGCGCAGAGAGACTAGCGCTTAGTTTGTTCTTC
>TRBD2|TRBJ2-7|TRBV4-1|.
CASSLTASGSESRYF
TGCGCCAGCAGCCTGACGGCTAGCGGGAGCGAGTCTAGGTACTTC
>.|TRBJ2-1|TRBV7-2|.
CASSPQVDYNEQFF
TGTGCCAGCAGCCCCCAGGTTGATTACAATGAGCAGTTCTTC
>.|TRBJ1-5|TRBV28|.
CASSFVTRVSSNQPQHF
TGTGCCAGCAGTTTCGTGACCAGGGTGTCCAGCAATCAGCCCCAGCATTTT
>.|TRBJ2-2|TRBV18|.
CASSQQPENTGELFF
TGTGCCAGCTCACAACAGCCGGAAAACACCGGGGAGCTGTTTTTT
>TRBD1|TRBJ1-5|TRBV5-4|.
CASSRSGGNSNQPQHF
TGTGCCAGCAGCCGATCAGGGGGAAATAGCAATCAGCCCCAGCATTTT
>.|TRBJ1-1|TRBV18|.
CASRPRGGGDTEAFF
TGTGCCAGCAGACCGAGGGGCGGGGGCGACACTGAAGCTTTCTTT
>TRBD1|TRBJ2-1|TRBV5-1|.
CASSAPDRGSEQFF
TGCGCCAGCAGCGCACCCGACAGGGGGAGTGAGCAGTTCTTC
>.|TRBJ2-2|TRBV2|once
CASSDRWANTGELFF
TGTGCCAGCAGTGACAGGTGGGCGAACACCGGGGAGCTGTTTTTT
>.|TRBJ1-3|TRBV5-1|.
CASSPYGEISGNTIYF
TGCGCCAGCAGCCCCTATGGTGAGATCTCTGGAAACACCATATATTTT
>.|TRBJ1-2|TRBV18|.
CASSPPAGADGYTF
TGTGCCAGCTCACCACCGGCAGGGGCGGACGGCTACACCTTC
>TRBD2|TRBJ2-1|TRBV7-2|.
CASSISGAHDEQFF
TGTGCCAGCAGTATAAGCGGGGCACATGATGAGCAGTTCTTC
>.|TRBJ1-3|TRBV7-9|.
CASSFPGTGGNTIYF
TGTGCCAGCAGTTTCCCCGGGACTGGGGGAAACACCATATATTTT
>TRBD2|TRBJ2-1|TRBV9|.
CASSVDLAGAEQFF
TGTGCCAGCAGCGTAGATCTAGCGGGAGCTGAGCAGTTCTTC
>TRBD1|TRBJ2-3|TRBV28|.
CASSLLPGQRTDTQYF
TGTGCCAGCAGTTTACTACCGGGACAGCGCACAGATACGCAGTATTTT
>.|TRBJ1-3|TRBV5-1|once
CASSLDLVASGNTIYF
TGCGCCAGCAGCTTAGATTTGGTGGCCTCTGGAAACACCATATATTTT